A selection of T cell receptor beta chains follows, all from one sample in a study of vaccination effects on CD4 cells after COVID-19. This table comes from immunoSEQ multiplex PCR, and its TCRdb copy is limited to in-frame clones, with some not included. The sample lists about 40,000 clones, around two thirds occurring once. Their antigens are not known. The sample was CD4+ T cells from PBMCs cultured without peptide, taken after COVID-19 vaccination. The origin of the receptors is a human donor who received a COVID-19 vaccine. Each CDR3 is given with its conserved first and last residue. The D gene is left open where the match is weak. Size is stated for part of the rows, as once, few or many counts, or as a class when the clone is expanded.

clone_size j_call d_call v_call cdr3_nt cdr3_aa
once TRBJ1-5 . TRBV10-3 TGTGCCACCAGCGACGGGATGGGTGAGCCCCAGCATTTT CATSDGMGEPQHF
few TRBJ2-2 TRBD2 TRBV5-1 TGCGCCAGCAGCGAGGCTAGTAGCGGGCTCCGTCTGGGCGGGGAGCTGTTTTTT CASSEASSGLRLGGELFF
. TRBJ1-2 TRBD1 TRBV10-2 TGCGCCAGCAGCCCCGACAGGGACTATGGCTACACCTTC CASSPDRDYGYTF
few TRBJ2-7 . TRBV19 TGTGCCAGTAGTCTAGGACAAGGCACCTACGAGCAGTACTTC CASSLGQGTYEQYF
. TRBJ1-1 . TRBV5-1 TGCGCCAGCAGCTTGCGACAGAACACTGAAGCTTTCTTT CASSLRQNTEAFF
medium-sized TRBJ1-2 TRBD1 TRBV2 TGTGCCAGCAGTGCGGGACAGGGTTTTTTGGGTGGCTACACCTTC CASSAGQGFLGGYTF
. TRBJ1-1 . TRBV29-1 TGCAGCGTTTGCTTTGGCCTCACGAACACTGAAGCTTTCTTT CSVCFGLTNTEAFF
. TRBJ1-5 TRBD1 TRBV4-1 TGCGCCAGCAGCCAGGGGGCAGGGGGTCTTCAGCCCCAGCATTTT CASSQGAGGLQPQHF
. TRBJ1-5 . TRBV6-5 TGTGCCAGCAGGCAAGATTGGGGGACACTTCAGCCCCAGCATTTT CASRQDWGTLQPQHF
. TRBJ2-6 . TRBV6-1 TGTGCCAGCAGTGAAGAGGGGTCTGGGGCCAACGTCCTGACTTTC CASSEEGSGANVLTF
few TRBJ2-1 TRBD1 TRBV4-1 TGCGCCAGCAGCCAAGGGCAGGGGGCACCCTACAATGAGCAGTTCTTC CASSQGQGAPYNEQFF
. TRBJ2-3 TRBD1 TRBV7-9 TGTGCCAGCAGCTCCGGGGACAGAACGCAGTATTTT CASSSGDRTQYF
. TRBJ1-1 . TRBV23-1 TGCGCCAGTGACACACCACCATGGGCTGAAGCTTTCTTT CASDTPPWAEAFF
once TRBJ1-3 . TRBV3-1/TRBV3-2 TGTGCCAGCAGTTCGAGGCCTGGAAACACCATATATTTT CASSSRPGNTIYF
. TRBJ1-5 . TRBV12-5 TGTGCTAGTGGTTTGGTAAACTCCGGCAGACCTAATCAGCCCCAGCATTTT CASGLVNSGRPNQPQHF
. TRBJ2-2 . TRBV29-1 TGCAGCGTTGCACCGACAGTGGCCGGGGAGCTGTTTTTT CSVAPTVAGELFF
. TRBJ2-2 . TRBV6-6 TGTGCCAGCAGTGCGCTGGGGGCCACCGGGGAGCTGTTTTTT CASSALGATGELFF
. TRBJ2-1 . TRBV12-3/TRBV12-4 TGTGCCAGCACTCTGGACAGTGAGCAGTTCTTC CASTLDSEQFF
. TRBJ2-5 . TRBV7-6 TGTGCCAGCAGCTTAGATGGACAGTACCAAGAGACCCAGTACTTC CASSLDGQYQETQYF
. TRBJ2-7 . TRBV6-5 TGTGCCAGCAGTTTTCGGATAAGGGGGGAGGTCCACGAGCAGTACTTC CASSFRIRGEVHEQYF
. TRBJ2-4 TRBD2 TRBV7-9 TGTGCCAGCAGCCCTAGCGGGGGGGCAGGTTCTCAGTACTTC CASSPSGGAGSQYF
. TRBJ2-3 . TRBV1 TGCACCAGCATGACCGGGACAGGGGCGACAGATACGCAGTATTTT CTSMTGTGATDTQYF
. TRBJ1-1 . TRBV18 TGTGCCAGCTCACCACGGCAGGGAGGGAGGAACACTGAAGCTTTCTTT CASSPRQGGRNTEAFF
. TRBJ2-2 TRBD1 TRBV11-3 TGTGCCAGCAGCCGGCGGGGACAGGGGGCGCAGGCCGGGGAGCTGTTTTTT CASSRRGQGAQAGELFF
. TRBJ2-1 TRBD2 TRBV12-5 TGTGCTAGTGGTCTCCGGGCTAGCGGGGGGGCCGTGGGTGAGCAGTTCTTC CASGLRASGGAVGEQFF
. TRBJ2-1 . TRBV3-1/TRBV3-2 TGTGCCAGCAGCTCCCTCGGTGGGAACAATGAGCAGTTCTTC CASSSLGGNNEQFF
. TRBJ2-3 . TRBV10-3 TGTGCCATCACCACAGGGTCCGATACGCAGTATTTT CAITTGSDTQYF
once TRBJ2-5 . TRBV18 TGTGCCAGCTCACCAGGGCGACAGTGGAACCAAGAGACCCAGTACTTC CASSPGRQWNQETQYF
. TRBJ2-2 . TRBV7-9 TGTGCCAGCAGCTTAAGAGAAGCGGCGAACACCGGGGAGCTGTTTTTT CASSLREAANTGELFF
. TRBJ2-1 TRBD2 TRBV5-5 TGTGCCAGCAGCTTGGGGACTAGCGGGTACAATGAGCAGTTCTTC CASSLGTSGYNEQFF
. TRBJ1-3 . TRBV6-1 TGTGCCAGCAGTGAAGCTCCCACCTGGGAGAGGGGAAACACCATATATTTT CASSEAPTWERGNTIYF
. TRBJ2-1 . TRBV7-8 TGTGCCAGCAGCTCGGGAGAGTATGAGCAGTTCTTC CASSSGEYEQFF
few TRBJ1-2 . TRBV2 TGTGCCAGCAGTGAAATGGTGACAGGAATTAACTATGGCTACACCTTC CASSEMVTGINYGYTF
. TRBJ2-5 . TRBV19 TGTGCCAGTAGTCCAGGGGGGAGGGGGTTAGAGACCCAGTACTTC CASSPGGRGLETQYF
few TRBJ1-6 . TRBV6-2/TRBV6-3 TGTGCCAGCAGTTACTACGGGACGAGCTCCTATAATTCACCCCTCCACTTT CASSYYGTSSYNSPLHF
few TRBJ2-7 . TRBV5-5 TGTGCCAGCAGCTTGGTATCCTACGAGCAGTACTTC CASSLVSYEQYF
. TRBJ2-7 . TRBV5-6 TGTGCCAGCAGCTTCCCAACTAGGCGCTACGAGCAGTACTTC CASSFPTRRYEQYF
few TRBJ1-6 . TRBV5-6 TGTGCCAGCAGCTTGACAGGGTCGAGGTCACCCCTCCACTTT CASSLTGSRSPLHF
few TRBJ1-1 TRBD1 TRBV7-6 TGTGCCAGCAGCTTCCTGACCGGGACAGTGAACACTGAAGCTTTCTTT CASSFLTGTVNTEAFF
. TRBJ2-4 TRBD1 TRBV2 TGTGCCAGCAGTGACCCGCGGACAGGGGGAATAGGCATTCAGTACTTC CASSDPRTGGIGIQYF
many TRBJ1-1 TRBD1 TRBV5-1 TGCGCCAGCAGCCCGACAGGGGGACGCACTGAAGCTTTCTTT CASSPTGGRTEAFF
. TRBJ2-7 . TRBV7-8 TGTGCCAGCAGCCGAACACTCGGGAGTGGTGAGCAGTACTTC CASSRTLGSGEQYF
. TRBJ1-2 . TRBV6-5 TGTGCCAGCAGGAAGGACAGTACATATGGCTACACCTTC CASRKDSTYGYTF
. TRBJ1-1 . TRBV30 TGTGCCTGGAGTAAGCTTACGAACACTGAAGCTTTCTTT CAWSKLTNTEAFF
once TRBJ1-3 TRBD1 TRBV19 TGTGCCAGTCGTCCGGACAGGGTAGGGGGCTACTCTGGAAACACCATATATTTT CASRPDRVGGYSGNTIYF
. TRBJ2-7 TRBD1 TRBV7-2 TGTGCCAGCAGCGTCCGGGGACAGGGCTCCTACGAGCAGTACTTC CASSVRGQGSYEQYF
few TRBJ1-1 . TRBV3-1/TRBV3-2 TGTGCCAGCAGCCCCCAGACAGCGAACACTGAAGCTTTCTTT CASSPQTANTEAFF
once TRBJ2-4 . TRBV5-4 TGTGCCAGCAGCTCACTCGGTAGCTCGACCAAAAACATTCAGTACTTC CASSSLGSSTKNIQYF
. TRBJ1-2 . TRBV6-2/TRBV6-3 TGTGCCAGCAGCCCCAGAAGAGGCAGTCTTAATGGCTACACCTTC CASSPRRGSLNGYTF